The T cell receptor (beta chain) under discussion was sequenced for a study of CD8 T cells in ankylosing spondylitis (dated by TCRdb to 2016 to 2017). With regard to the full study: T cell receptor beta repertoires were profiled in healthy donors and ankylosing spondylitis patients so that disease-linked TCR variants could be found. The full study cohort was made up of about two dozen ankylosing spondylitis patients and more than 90 healthy donors. Peripheral blood was sampled, and synovial fluid was additionally collected from ankylosing spondylitis patients.

Paper-wide results and their limitations: According to the report, matched synovial fluid samples from ankylosing spondylitis patients were significantly enriched for the disease-linked clones. The disease-linked clones had a CD8+ phenotype and were found at relatively low frequencies in peripheral blood. A TCR beta motif of several highly homologous amino acid variants appeared characteristic of blood from ankylosing spondylitis patients. Some motif variants were previously reported in synovial fluid and blood of reactive arthritis patients, suggesting common disease-initiation mechanisms.

Instrument on record: Illumina HiSeq 2500. Quantitative 5'-RACE with molecular barcodes was the method used to prepare the TCR beta libraries. As for the original processing: A new computational method, built on a probabilistic model of VDJ rearrangement, was used to identify disease-linked TCR variants. The public reads were reanalyzed by TCRdb: fastp trimming at Q25, MiXCR alignment, in-frame beta chains only. Entries that share a CDR3 protein sequence are merged under the most common genes and DNA. Here the V and J calls rest on TCRdb's processing, not on the authors' analysis. This sample lists under 7,500 distinct CDR3 sequences; roughly 2.2% were detected once. The top ten clonotypes cover 51% of the sample. The table lists this clonotype with many counts. This clone's antigen is unknown. Base quality data are lacking; no much larger clone is found one base away. V was cut back by 0 bases and J by 6 bases, leaving a gap of 7 bases between them. The CDR3 holds 14 amino acids from the cysteine to the phenylalanine. The read is trimmed to its CDR3 DNA, 42 bases read in frame from base 1. Per the germline V gene, SGDLS is the CDR1 and YYNGEE is the CDR2.

Sequencing input: blood, either unsorted or a sorted T cell fraction (not recorded which). This sequence originates from a male donor with ankylosing spondylitis or in good health (not recorded which). The receptor chain draws on TRBV9 and TRBJ1-6; no confident D gene assignment can be made. The CDR3 in this case is CASSVDRSNSPLHF. The DNA sequence reads TGTGCCAGCAGCGTAGACCGATCTAATTCACCCCTCCACTTT.